The 16 T cell receptor beta chains below were found in one sample sequenced in a study of shared clonotypes between healthy human individuals. The assay was immunoSEQ multiplex PCR, and TCRdb's table has in-frame clones only and misses some. The table has roughly 1,500,000 clones, 95% to 99% seen once; the top ten hold about 0.45%. The sample taken for sequencing was naive CD4+ T cells sorted from blood. Subset indicated: CD45RA+ positively selected. The receptor source for this set is a man aged 25-45 years in good health.

The CDR3 nucleotides read TGCGCCAGCAGCCAACATTGGACCTTATCAACAGATACGCAGTATTTT. It encodes CASSQHWTLSTDTQYF. The chain joins TRBV4-3 to TRBJ2-3, with D uncertain. Trimming stripped 2 bases from V and 3 bases from J, with 15 bases between. Germline loops: CDR1 LGHNA, CDR2 YSLEER. This CDR3 spans 16 amino acids.

In its sample, this clone was seen once. The V gene is TRBV5-1, the J gene TRBJ2-1, with 12 nucleotides matching TRBD2. Losses at the gene ends were 4 bases for V and 5 bases for J; bases not matched to a gene: 4. The CDR3 consists of 15 residues. The germline V gene has CDR1 SGHRS and CDR2 YFSETQ. Here the CDR3 DNA reads TGCGCCAGCAGCACCGGACTAGCGGGGAACAATGAGCAGTTCTTC. It translates to CASSTGLAGNNEQFF.

The chain combines TRBV11-3 with TRBJ2-1; D not resolved. Trimming pared 3 bases from V and 7 bases from J, leaving 10 bases between. Germline values: CDR1 SGHNT, CDR2 YENEEA. This CDR3 region has 13 residues. The CDR3 sequence is CASSFSSNNEQFF. The CDR3 nucleotides read TGTGCCAGCAGCTTTAGCAGTAATAATGAGCAGTTCTTC.

The CDR3 loop is CATSSASGAHPNPYTQYF. CDR3 in DNA: TGTGCCACCAGCAGTGCCAGCGGGGCCCACCCTAACCCTTATACGCAGTATTTT. V and J are TRBV15 and TRBJ2-3, with 7 bases fitting TRBD2. Germline V CDR1 and CDR2: LNHNV, YYDKDF (reference sequence). The CDR3 contains 18 residues. The junction had 19 bases not matched to a gene; V was cut back by 3 bases and J by 7 bases.

This clone was counted once. The chain employs TRBV28 and TRBJ1-2; D possibly corresponds to TRBD1 (6 bases). The CDR3 contains 12 residues. Germline V CDR1 and CDR2: MDHEN, SYDVKM. Trimming removed 10 bases at V and 8 bases at J, with 17 bases between. This CDR3 is CATRPGAGGYTF. CDR3 DNA sequence: TGTGCCACCCGCCCGGGGGCAGGCGGCTACACCTTC.

The gene calls are TRBV28 and TRBJ2-1, with 8 bases lining up with TRBD1. CDR1 and CDR2 (germline): MDHEN, SYDVKM. After removal of 6 bases from V and 4 bases from J, the junction contained 8 bases not matched to a gene. CDR3 size: 15 residues. The CDR3 spells CASSSQGARYNEQFF. CDR3 nucleotides: TGTGCCAGCAGCTCCCAGGGGGCGCGATACAATGAGCAGTTCTTC.

The V and J genes are TRBV29-1 and TRBJ2-7, with a weak D call TRBD1 (6 bases). Trimming left V 5 bases short and J 4 bases short, with 18 bases between. The CDR3 loop spans 14 amino acids. CDR1 and CDR2 from the germline V gene are SQVTM and ANQGSEA. The CDR3 loop reads CSVWLPGAGYEQYF. The CDR3 nucleotides are TGCAGCGTTTGGCTGCCAGGGGCGGGTTACGAGCAGTACTTC.

The chain uses TRBV6-5 and TRBJ1-1; no clear D. Germline assignment: CDR1 MNHEY and CDR2 SVGAGI. V was shortened by 0 bases and J by 2 bases, with 13 bases between the two germline ends. The CDR3 contains 16 residues. DNA of the CDR3: TGTGCCAGCAGTTACTCGAATATCGGGAGAAACACTGAAGCTTTCTTT. Its translation: CASSYSNIGRNTEAFF.

The V and J genes are TRBV6-4 and TRBJ1-2, with TRBD1 identical over 10 bases. The trim removed 9 bases at V and 4 bases at J, leaving 8 bases unmatched. This CDR3 contains 14 residues. The germline CDR1 and CDR2 sequences are MRHNA and SNTAGT. CDR3 sequence reads: CARTTGGWGYGYTF. CDR3 sequence (DNA): TGTGCCAGGACGACAGGGGGCTGGGGCTATGGCTACACCTTC.

The chain uses TRBV7-3 and TRBJ1-1; the D gene is possibly TRBD1 (5 bases). The germline V gene encodes CDR1 SGHTA and CDR2 FQGTGA. The CDR3 extends over 14 amino acids. V was trimmed by 7 bases and J by 1 base, leaving 13 bases between them. CDR3 nucleotide sequence: TGTGCCAGCACAGCCGGGACGGGGAACACTGAAGCTTTCTTT. It encodes CASTAGTGNTEAFF.

The rearrangement joins TRBV6-6 to TRBJ2-1, with 7 bases fitting TRBD2. Germline assignment: CDR1 MNHNY and CDR2 SVGAGI (reference sequence). The CDR3 totals 12 residues. V shed 10 bases and J 8 bases; nucleotides not matched to a gene: 8. CDR3 DNA sequence: TGTGCCACCCGGGCCCTAGCGGATGAGCAGTTCTTC. Residues: CATRALADEQFF.

The gene calls are TRBV9 and TRBJ2-7, with D unresolved. V dropped 3 bases and J dropped 2 bases, with 6 bases sitting between them. In germline, CDR1 is SGDLS, CDR2 YYNGEE. CDR3 length: 12 residues. CDR3 sequence (DNA): TGTGCCAGCAGCGGGGCTACCTACGAGCAGTACTTC. Its protein is CASSGATYEQYF.

The chain joins TRBV5-4 to TRBJ1-1; 9 positions agree with TRBD1. The CDR3 is 14 amino acids. V trimming: 4 bases; J trimming: 5 bases; junction bases outside the gene matches: 6. Germline loops: CDR1 SGHNT, CDR2 YYREEE (reference sequence). The CDR3 loop reads CASSTTGGRTEAFF. In nucleotides, the CDR3 is TGTGCCAGCAGCACGACAGGGGGGCGGACTGAAGCTTTCTTT.

The J gene is TRBJ1-5, the V gene TRBV6-1; TRBD1 might be the D (5 bases). CDR3 length: 13 amino acids. The V end lost 4 bases, the J end lost 5 bases, and 9 bases lay between the germline ends. Germline V gives CDR1 MNHNS, CDR2 SASEGT. The CDR3 protein is CASSGRQYQPQHF. The CDR3 region has the DNA TGTGCCAGCAGTGGGCGACAGTATCAGCCCCAGCATTTT.

J is TRBJ2-3 and V is TRBV18; 7 bases are shared with TRBD2. The CDR3 consists of 15 residues. The V gene's germline CDR1 is KGHSH and CDR2 LQKENI. The V segment lost 8 bases and the J segment 6 bases; nucleotides outside the gene matches: 14. The CDR3 reads CASRLGGLNADTQYF. DNA of the CDR3: TGTGCCAGCCGGCTGGGAGGGCTGAACGCGGATACGCAGTATTTT.

The chain carries TRBV27 and TRBJ2-7, with no clear D. Germline assignment: CDR1 MNHEY and CDR2 SMNVEV (reference sequence). This CDR3 region has 14 residues. V was shortened by 9 bases and J by 2 bases, with 17 bases between the two germline ends. The chain's CDR3 is CASRTGSPPYEQYF. The CDR3 region has the DNA TGTGCCAGTAGAACCGGGTCCCCACCCTACGAGCAGTACTTC.